This T cell receptor (beta chain) was documented in a study of T cells in Graves' hyperthyroidism and ophthalmopathy (dated by TCRdb to the late 2010s). Regarding the research as a whole: Peripheral blood was collected at initial diagnosis, before any treatment. To identify distinguishing TCR V-J signatures, a discovery cohort of around 100 patients was used, comprising approximately 40 with Graves' ophthalmopathy and 55 to 65 with stable Graves' hyperthyroidism. Whether ophthalmopathy could be predicted prospectively was tested in an independent validation cohort made up of 18 to 20 hyperthyroidism patients plus 17 patients who later progressed to ophthalmopathy. The approximately 100 discovery patients were randomly split 7:3 into training and test sets. The study also compared thyroid tissue and blood T-cell repertoires from about 6 Graves' hyperthyroidism patients. Once sampling was done, hyperthyroidism patients were given methimazole at a starting dose of 30 mg daily, whereas ophthalmopathy patients were given high-dose intravenous methylprednisolone. The paper describes TCR Vbeta CDR3 sequencing of 140 or so peripheral blood samples, made up of about 40 ophthalmopathy patients, more than 70 hyperthyroidism patients and 17 progressor patients.

Moderately to severely active disease, a Clinical Activity Score of at least 3, a NOSPECS grade of at least 4, and a duration under 3 months were present in ophthalmopathy patients. The study excluded patients with uncontrolled infections, other autoimmune diseases, pregnancy or lactation. Diagnoses were based on clinical symptoms, serum thyroxine and TRAb, thyroid ultrasound and orbital computed tomography. Ficoll-Paque density gradient centrifugation was used to isolate PBMCs from 9.5 to 10 ml of fresh peripheral blood. Total RNA was extracted with Trizol reagent, and quality was checked on an Agilent 2100 Bioanalyzer. The TCR beta CDR3 regions were amplified from RNA transcripts. For the first round of RT-PCR on the TCR CDR3, the HTBI primer set was used together with the Qiagen OneStep RT-PCR kit. Libraries were constructed in a second round of multiplex PCR, after which size selection and purification were performed. Sequencing of the libraries was done on an Illumina HiSeq2000 using paired-end 100 bp reads. Per the authors' processing: SOAPnuke was used to process the raw data, throwing out any read that contained adapters or uncalled bases, had a mean Phred below 15, or lacked an exact constant-primer or identifier match. High-quality paired reads were merged with COPE v1.2.5, and unique nucleotide sequences were defined as clonotypes. Clonotypes were aligned to IMGT TRBV, TRBD and TRBJ reference segments using MiTCR v1.1. Only V-J combinations with frequency above 0.0001, covering about 99% of repertoires, were analysed. A TCS score was defined as the ratio of F50 (clonal expansion) to E x V (chaos), with BLOSUM62-based TCRdist applied between CDR3 peptides within each V-J. Welch's t-statistics and random forest reduced roughly 540 V-J features to 10 to 15, which were used in a naive Bayes classifier (R e1071). Clones were called with MiXCR by TCRdb after fastp trimmed the public reads at Q25, and only in-frame beta chains were retained. Rows matching on CDR3 protein sequence are summarized as one entry with the most common DNA and genes. The authors' filters were not applied to this entry. A total of about 380,000 distinct CDR3 sequences appear in this sample, about a fifth of them only once. 35% to 50% of the sample rests with the top ten.

Results and caveats for the whole study, not just this receptor: No statistical method was used to fix the sample size in advance, and group allocation was not hidden from the investigators. A 13 V-J signature model separated ophthalmopathy from stable hyperthyroidism, with 87.88% sensitivity and roughly 82% specificity in cross-validation and 80%/75% in testing. In validation, the model predicted progression to ophthalmopathy with over 65% sensitivity and over 72% specificity, a median of 6.5 months before onset. Most expanded thyroid clonotypes (frequency above 0.001) were also detected in blood, a finding suggesting that blood repertoires may reflect thyroid immune responses.

This clonotype was counted at least ten times. What antigen it recognizes has not been identified. No clone much larger than this one lies a single base away; base qualities are absent. The V end loses 5 bases and the J end loses 4 bases, and a stretch of 11 bases separates them. Including cysteine and phenylalanine, the CDR3 has 13 amino acids. The only DNA kept is the CDR3, 39 bases in frame from the first base. This clonotype was obtained from a man aged 18 to 35 with Graves' ophthalmopathy. Source material: blood. This chain is built from TRBV12-3 or TRBV12-4 and TRBJ2-5, with no confidently assigned D gene. The DNA reads as follows: TGTGCCAGCAGTATCATAGCAGGAGAGACCCAGTACTTC. This yields the protein CASSIIAGETQYF.